This T cell receptor beta chain was captured by sequencing in a study of beta chain features in type 1 diabetes. Germline assignment: CDR1 SGDLS and CDR2 YYNGEE. The CDR3 runs 14 residues. V lost 1 base and J lost 5, with 12 bases in between. With respect to this clone: The antigen is unknown.

Sorted CD4+ subsets: naive, central memory, regulatory, stem cell-like memory (CD45RO/CCR7/CD25/CD127/CD95/CD27 panel). Regarding the study as a whole: In all four CD4+ subsets, TCRB CDR3 length was significantly, moderately reduced in type 1 diabetes.

Reverse transcribing all isolated RNA meant expressed TCRB transcripts were sequenced. The study sequenced naive, central memory and regulatory T cell samples to an average of about 3.57 million reads. Data came from immunoSEQ multiplex PCR; TCRdb stores just in-frame clones and leaves some out. The table shows 200,000 to 300,000 clones, with about 11% occurring only once. This clonotype originated in a man in his thirties or forties with type 1 diabetes. Material for sequencing was naive CD4+ T cells from blood. The chain uses TRBV9 and TRBJ2-5, with D possibly being TRBD2 (5 bases). CDR3 sequence reads: CASSVRGVGETQYF. CDR3 in DNA: TGTGCCAGCAGCGTACGGGGAGTAGGGGAGACCCAGTACTTC.